The sequence of this T cell receptor beta chain was determined in a study of siplizumab effects on memory and regulatory T cells. Broader study findings: Proliferating Tregs' suppressive function in siplizumab cultures went unconfirmed. Alloreactive sequences tracing back to unstimulated CD4+ memory cells were significantly reduced by siplizumab.

This CDR3 spans 15 amino acids. The V gene's germline CDR1 is MDHEN and CDR2 SYDVKM. Trimming pared 3 bases from V and 3 bases from J, leaving 12 bases between. Sequencing of each sample assayed roughly 100,000 TCR templates. Some clones are missing from TCRdb's copy, which holds only in-frame ones; the method was immunoSEQ multiplex PCR. The table has approximately 92,000 clones, 85% to 95% seen once; the top ten hold 1% to 1.5%. As to this clone: The antigen is undetermined.

The chain carries TRBV28 and TRBJ1-5; D may be TRBD1 (5 bases). Specimen: non-Treg CD4+ T cells sorted from blood. The TCR comes from a human donor in good health. CDR3: CASSLAGGNNQPQHF. For the CDR3, the DNA is TGTGCCAGCAGTTTGGCTGGGGGGAACAATCAGCCCCAGCATTTT.